Following are 13 T cell receptor beta chains from one sample sequenced in a study of regulatory T cells in long-lasting Graves disease. HTBI primers from iRepertoire and Arm-PCR of CDR3 regions yielded the TCR beta libraries. TCRdb re-analysed the multiplex PCR reads in MiXCR, keeping a single row per CDR3 protein. The data show 350,000 to 550,000 distinct CDR3 sequences, about 15% seen once. As for time point: newly diagnosed GD, antithyroid drugs for less than 3 months. PBMC RNA served as the TCR library source. Separately, the same data were catalogued under a study of T cells in Graves' hyperthyroidism and ophthalmopathy.

The sample consisted of peripheral blood mononuclear cells (PBMCs), taken at new diagnosis, from a patient treated with antithyroid drugs. These receptors came from a woman aged 45-65 years with Graves disease.

V usage is TRBV6-5 and J usage is TRBJ2-7; 10 bases match TRBD1. V shed 2 bases and J 2 bases; nucleotides not matched to a gene: 3. This CDR3 comprises 15 residues. Looked up from germline, CDR1 is MNHEY and CDR2 is SVGAGI. Here the CDR3 reads CASSYQGQGAYEQYF. DNA for the CDR3: TGTGCCAGCAGTTACCAAGGACAGGGGGCCTACGAGCAGTACTTC.

This rearrangement joins TRBV19 to TRBJ2-7; 8 bases are a match to TRBD1. Germline CDR1 and CDR2: LNHDA and SQIVND (reference sequence). J was trimmed by 5 bases and V by 4 bases; bases with no gene match: 7. CDR3 size: 14 residues. The CDR3 here is CASSTGGAYDEQYF. CDR3 in DNA: TGTGCCAGTAGTACAGGGGGCGCTTACGACGAGCAGTACTTC.

Note on this clonotype: This could be a read error, since a much larger clone is one nucleotide away. This chain uses TRBV7-2 with TRBJ2-5; D may be TRBD1 (5 bases). CDR1 is SGHTA and CDR2 is FQGNSA in the germline V gene. The CDR3 runs to 14 residues. The CDR3 loop reads CASSLSTAQETRYF. The CDR3, as DNA: TGTGCCAGCAGCTTATCGACAGCGCAAGAGACCCGGTACTTC.

The sample holds many counts of this clonotype. The V call is TRBV12-3 or TRBV12-4, the J call TRBJ1-6; 10 bases align to TRBD1. Germline trimming cut 3 bases from V and 9 bases from J; bases unmatched to any gene: 5. CDR3 length: 15 residues. The CDR3 DNA sequence: TGTGCCAGCAGTTTTTTGGGACAGGGGTCTTCACCCCTCCACTTT. It specifies CASSFLGQGSSPLHF.

DNA for the CDR3: TGCGCCAGCAGTGAGTCGATGTACAGCGGGAGGGCCGGAGATGAGCAGTTCTTC. As protein: CASSESMYSGRAGDEQFF. V and J are TRBV10-2 and TRBJ2-1; TRBD2 agrees at 10 bases. The J segment lost 8 bases and the V segment lost 0 bases, leaving 13 bases of the junction unmatched. This CDR3 comprises 18 residues. Germline-derived CDR1 and CDR2 are WSHSY and SAAADI.

On this clonotype itself: A far larger clone is one nucleotide away, so this likely arose from a read error. V is TRBV7-9 and J is TRBJ2-1, with 8 bases lining up with TRBD2. Germline V gene sequence: CDR1 SEHNR, CDR2 FQNEAQ (reference sequence). The CDR3 consists of 15 residues. The V and J ends lost 4 bases and 6 bases, in that order; junction bases with no gene match: 8. The CDR3 nucleotides read TGTGCCAGCAGCTCAGGTAGCGGGACCGGCAATGAGCAGTTCTTC. It encodes CASSSGSGTGNEQFF.

This clonotype was recorded at least ten times. The CDR3 loop reads CASREAGELFF. CDR3 nucleotide sequence: TGTGCCAGCAGGGAGGCCGGGGAGCTGTTTTTT. This chain uses TRBV28 with TRBJ2-2; perhaps TRBD2 as D (5 bases). The CDR3 has 11 residues. V was trimmed by 6 bases and J by 6 bases, leaving 5 bases between them. Germline V gene lookup returns CDR1 MDHEN and CDR2 SYDVKM.

This clonotype showed up just a few times. The V call is TRBV20-1, the J call TRBJ1-4, with D tentatively TRBD1 (6 bases). The V gene's germline CDR1 is DFQATT and CDR2 SNEGSKA (reference sequence). The V and J ends lost 6 bases and 8 bases respectively, with 22 bases between them. This CDR3 has 15 amino acids. The CDR3 is CSAPGGDTSGEKLFF. The CDR3 DNA reads TGCAGTGCCCCGGGGGGGGACACGTCAGGGGAAAAACTGTTTTTT.

This clonotype has at least ten counts. The CDR3 DNA reads as TGTGCCAGCAGTTTAGGACTATATGATATAACAGATACGCAGTATTTT. The encoded protein is CASSLGLYDITDTQYF. The chain recombines TRBV12-3 or TRBV12-4 with TRBJ2-3, with D perhaps matching TRBD2 (5 bases). Trimming shortened V by 1 base and J by 3 bases, and 14 bases separated the two germline ends. The CDR3 totals 16 residues.

Turning to this clonotype: Without the conserved terminal phenylalanine or tryptophan, this CDR3 likely stems from a read error. The rearrangement links TRBV3-1 to TRBJ2-7; 7 bases match TRBD1. Per the germline V gene, CDR1 is LGHDT and CDR2 is YNNKEL (reference sequence). The CDR3 has 16 residues. With 4 bases clipped from V and 1 base from J, the junction kept 10 bases outside the gene matches. The CDR3 DNA reads as TGTGCCAGCAGCCGGGGAGAGGCAGGGGGATCCTACGAGCAGTACCTC. Translated, it gives CASSRGEAGGSYEQYL.

Ten or more counts support this clonotype. V gene TRBV27 combines with J gene TRBJ1-5, with D maybe TRBD1 (6 bases). V lost 6 bases and J 4 bases, leaving 16 bases between the germline ends. Germline loops: CDR1 MNHEY, CDR2 SMNVEV (reference sequence). The CDR3 sequence is 15 residues long. The CDR3 nucleotides are TGTGCCAGCAGGATAGACAGGAGGGCGAATCAGCCCCAGCATTTT. Translated, it gives CASRIDRRANQPQHF.

This clonotype has only a few counts. CDR3 protein: CSARGAGYWVLNTEAFF. In nucleotides, the CDR3 is TGCAGTGCTAGAGGGGCTGGATATTGGGTACTGAACACTGAAGCTTTCTTT. This chain uses TRBV20-1 with TRBJ1-1; D not certain. The CDR3 length is 17 residues. Deletions cut 1 base from V and 0 bases from J, with 18 bases between. Germline V gives CDR1 DFQATT, CDR2 SNEGSKA (reference sequence).

In its sample, this clonotype was seen many times. V is TRBV29-1 and J is TRBJ2-5, with D possibly matching TRBD1 (7 bases). CDR1 is SQVTM and CDR2 is ANQGSEA in the germline V gene. V lost 5 bases to trimming and J lost 4 bases, with 17 bases between them. This CDR3 comprises 14 residues. The CDR3 region is CSVIDGGGSETQYF. The CDR3 DNA reads as TGCAGCGTTATCGACGGAGGGGGCTCAGAGACCCAGTACTTC.